This T cell receptor (beta chain) was observed in a study of cytomegalovirus exposure and HLA in healthy donors (dated by TCRdb to the late 2010s). About the investigation overall: According to an earlier analysis of several hundred of the donors, about 190 million T cells yielded over 90 million unique TCR beta sequences and around 280 Gb of sequence data. Approximately 310 gigabases of sequencing data and around 90 million unique TCR sequences made up an early release that covered approximately 620 HLA-typed donors. Among the 398 genotyped donors, approximately 82% belonged to the genetic ancestry cluster associated with self-reported Caucasian donors. The aim of the study was to test whether cataloging public T cell receptors could identify signatures of past pathogen exposure. The study used immunosequencing to profile the T cell repertoires of 666 subjects and linked those repertoires to cytomegalovirus serostatus. A separate validation cohort of 90 to 150 different subjects was used in addition to the roughly 700-subject first cohort. To predict cytomegalovirus infection status, the study combined high-throughput TCR immunosequencing, statistical association of individual TCRs with disease status, and machine learning. To study patterns of TCR occurrence, a later analysis re-analyzed previously published TCR beta repertoires from 666 donors and added high-resolution HLA genotyping. The later analysis used no new phenotypic data to find candidate immune exposures, relying instead on TCR beta sequences and their occurrence across donors. An earlier analysis of about 620 of the donors applied high-throughput TCR beta sequencing to assess whether each TCR beta V gene segment acted as functional or pseudogenic. Alongside the repertoire data, information on donor age, sex, ethnicity and CMV serostatus was compiled. Genome-wide SNP genotypes for about 65% of the roughly 700 donors were used in a later genetic analysis, which treated that subset as a discovery cohort. Every repertoire in the discovery cohort had been generated on one and the same sequencing platform. Both class I and class II loci were covered by HLA typing, at four-digit resolution. Typing coverage varied by locus: about 620-630 donors for A, B, C, DRB1 and DQB1; 500 to 550 for DQA1; more than 600 for DPA1; fewer than 480 for DPB1. A handful of DR-DQ haplotypes were handled as single units for association and clustering because linkage in the cohort was strong. Among 300 to 450 genotyped donors of the cohort, an average of roughly 240,000 unique TCR beta nucleotide sequences were sequenced per donor, roughly a sixth of them non-productive. Results and caveats for the whole study, not just this receptor: In a later analysis, the rate of TCR association differed among HLA loci, with DRB1 alleles having the most associated TCRs and HLA-C alleles having the fewest. The 87-base-pair reads could not distinguish some IMGT-functional V segments, including TRBV6-2 and TRBV6-3, so those segments were excluded. A later analysis found that HLA-associated TCR beta chains were more clonally expanded and had lower generation probabilities than equally common non-associated chains. Because counts were too low, roughly 18 rarely observed V segments, including chromosome 9 orphons, were left out of the earlier analysis of approximately 580 of the donors. While some public TCRs were present in many individuals, most TCR sequences turned up only very rarely across donors. A later analysis found that most CMV-associated TCR beta chains appeared HLA-restricted, with HLA associations seemingly driven largely by CMV exposure. Assigning TCR associations to individual alleles was difficult when HLA alleles, especially DR and DQ, strongly co-occurred. Presence/absence analyses assumed roughly uniform sequencing depth across donors, an assumption that may not hold. The classifier was reported to diagnose cytomegalovirus status with high specificity and sensitivity in both the original cohort and the validation cohort. CMV serostatus was the only immune exposure information available for the cohort. V-gene and J-gene trimming of TCR beta chains was associated with a missense DCLRE1C variant in a later genetic analysis, and the association was replicated in an independent cohort. Only TCR beta chains were sequenced in this cohort, and the absence of alpha or paired-chain data limited detectable features. Linkage disequilibrium might explain the correlated functional status among segregating V segments, but an unknown experimental factor could not be excluded. According to a later analysis, parvovirus B19, influenza, CMV and Epstein-Barr virus appeared linked to several top co-occurrence clusters. Compared with the roughly 700-donor mean, donors in an Asian-associated ancestry cluster had fewer N-insertions in productive TCRs, according to a later genetic analysis. A group of highly shared sequence variants was considered likely to be a technical artifact of the sequencing pipeline. Because HLA typing was missing for some donors at each locus, association tests included only the typed subset. The study listed 150 to 200 TCR beta chains as associated with cytomegalovirus. A further reported finding was that TCR beta sequences accurately predicted the HLA-A and HLA-B alleles for most subjects in the first cohort. An earlier analysis of roughly 570 of the donors showed that most TCR beta V segments appeared in productive rearrangements either about 87% or about 30% of the time, which broadly matched IMGT annotations. A few of the identified cytomegalovirus-associated TCR beta chains were confirmed in vitro to be specific for cytomegalovirus antigens. At a false discovery rate of 0.05, a later analysis linked around 15,000 TCR beta sequences to specific HLA alleles. The authors suggested that the approach could potentially be extended to other disease states and immunological phenotypes.

V drops 6 bases and J drops 7 bases, leaving 19 bases in between. Its CDR3 holds 14 amino acids, cysteine through phenylalanine. The read is trimmed to its CDR3 DNA, 42 bases read in frame from base 1. The germline V gene supplies CDR1 MDHEN and CDR2 SYDVKM. On this clone: The antigen this receptor binds is unknown. The input lacks base qualities; no much larger clone sits a single base away.

The method was the immunoSEQ multiplex PCR assay. A mixture of 60 forward primers for TCR Vbeta segments and 13 reverse primers for TCR Jbeta segments was used in the multiplex PCR. Amplification of the CDR3 region of rearranged TCR beta genes was performed with a multiplex PCR assay on genomic DNA. The amplified TCR beta libraries were sequenced on the Illumina HiSeq System as 87-base-pair reads. The study's processing was this. A later analysis counted about 82 million unique TCR beta chains across the 600 to 850 repertoires, and around 9.9 million of these chains were shared by at least two donors. To remove PCR and sequencing errors, raw reads were error-corrected and collapsed into unique sequences using a nearest-neighbor algorithm that merged closely related sequences. CDR3 sequences were aligned to IMGT reference sequences to assign V, D and J gene segments. For a sequence to be retained, a match of at least six nucleotides was required to both a V gene segment and a J gene segment. A rearrangement was called productive if the CDR3 had no stop codons and remained in frame with V and J, and every other rearrangement was called non-productive. Following IMGT convention, CDR3 was defined as the stretch from the second conserved V-encoded cysteine to the conserved J-encoded phenylalanine. The earlier analysis of about 570 of the donors excluded any sequence lacking an unambiguous match to a single V gene segment. An earlier analysis of a few hundred of the donors called V segments functional above 56.7% productive rearrangements and segregating when the between-donor standard deviation exceeded 5%. To diagnose cytomegalovirus status from the catalog of TCR beta chain sequences, a statistical classification framework was built. In a later analysis, TCR nucleotide sequences were compared against IMGT/GENE-DB human TR gene sequences so that V and J genes could be assigned. A later analysis assigned CDR3 sequences and most-parsimonious VDJ recombination scenarios with the TCRdist pipeline. In a later analysis, every TCR beta chain was defined by the combination of its CDR3 amino acid sequence and its V-gene family, and reads without a unique V-gene family were dropped. A later analysis removed 592 highly shared, low-generation-probability nucleotide sequences to deal with suspected cross-contamination and a sequencing artifact. A later analysis calculated a clonal expansion index for each public chain from normalized within-repertoire ranks of inferred template counts. A later analysis computed generation probabilities with a VDJ recombination model fitted to out-of-frame rearrangements, and checked the results against IGoR. In a later analysis, hypergeometric tests were used to score TCR-TCR, TCR-HLA and TCR-CMV co-occurrence, with a repertoire-size bias correction applied to TCR pairs. In a later analysis, false discovery rates were estimated by permuting HLA or CMV assignments 20 times. In a later analysis, co-occurring TCRs were grouped using DBSCAN, and TCRdist sequence similarity was added for clustering within HLA-allele-positive subsets. Repertoires with fewer than 30,000 or more than 120,000 public chains were left out of co-occurrence clustering, as were four to six repertoires with anomalous nucleotide sharing. Imported from immuneACCESS, the table was reduced by TCRdb to in-frame sequences with V and J called. These copies leave out some clones; in studies compared against another copy, an unresolved V gene accounts for under half, and the cause of the remainder is not known. The D gene and trimming were derived from the DNA, and the V and J assignments and clone size from that table. The sample contains about 130,000 clones, roughly 80% of them found a single time. Of the sample, approximately 2.1% is held by the ten largest clones.

The cohort consisted of approximately 690 healthy bone marrow donors. At the time of sampling, every cohort member was nominally healthy, though immune exposures that went unrecorded were likely present. The donor tested CMV seronegative and was one of the 352 seronegative cohort members. Each donor provided a peripheral blood sample, and peripheral blood mononuclear cells were used for TCR beta sequencing. Genomic DNA extraction from the blood cell samples was performed with the Qiagen DNeasy Blood Extraction Kit. The chain joins TRBV28 to TRBJ2-7, with TRBD2 as a weak D call on 5 bases. Source material: PBMCs. This clonotype was sampled from a man in his thirties or forties in good health and CMV-seronegative. The nucleotide sequence is TGTGCCAGCAGCTTGCCCCCCGGGAACCTTGAGCAGTACTTC. Translated, it reads CASSLPPGNLEQYF.